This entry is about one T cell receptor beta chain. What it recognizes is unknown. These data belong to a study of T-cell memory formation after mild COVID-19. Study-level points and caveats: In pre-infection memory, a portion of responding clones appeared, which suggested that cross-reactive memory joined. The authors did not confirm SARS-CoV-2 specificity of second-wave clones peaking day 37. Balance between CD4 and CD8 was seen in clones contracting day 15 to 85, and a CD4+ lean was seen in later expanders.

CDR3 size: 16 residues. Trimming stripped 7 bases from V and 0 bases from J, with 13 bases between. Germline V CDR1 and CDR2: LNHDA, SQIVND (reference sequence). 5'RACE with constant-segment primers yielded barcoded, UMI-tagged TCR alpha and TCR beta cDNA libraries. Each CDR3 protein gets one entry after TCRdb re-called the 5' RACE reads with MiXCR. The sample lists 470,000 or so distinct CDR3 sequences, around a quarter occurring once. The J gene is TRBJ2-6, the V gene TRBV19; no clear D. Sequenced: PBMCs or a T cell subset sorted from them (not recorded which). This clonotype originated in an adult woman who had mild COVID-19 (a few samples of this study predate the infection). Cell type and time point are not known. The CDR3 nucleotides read TGTGCCAGTACCCGAGTGCCGCCCTCTGGGGCCAACGTCCTGACTTTC. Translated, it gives CASTRVPPSGANVLTF.